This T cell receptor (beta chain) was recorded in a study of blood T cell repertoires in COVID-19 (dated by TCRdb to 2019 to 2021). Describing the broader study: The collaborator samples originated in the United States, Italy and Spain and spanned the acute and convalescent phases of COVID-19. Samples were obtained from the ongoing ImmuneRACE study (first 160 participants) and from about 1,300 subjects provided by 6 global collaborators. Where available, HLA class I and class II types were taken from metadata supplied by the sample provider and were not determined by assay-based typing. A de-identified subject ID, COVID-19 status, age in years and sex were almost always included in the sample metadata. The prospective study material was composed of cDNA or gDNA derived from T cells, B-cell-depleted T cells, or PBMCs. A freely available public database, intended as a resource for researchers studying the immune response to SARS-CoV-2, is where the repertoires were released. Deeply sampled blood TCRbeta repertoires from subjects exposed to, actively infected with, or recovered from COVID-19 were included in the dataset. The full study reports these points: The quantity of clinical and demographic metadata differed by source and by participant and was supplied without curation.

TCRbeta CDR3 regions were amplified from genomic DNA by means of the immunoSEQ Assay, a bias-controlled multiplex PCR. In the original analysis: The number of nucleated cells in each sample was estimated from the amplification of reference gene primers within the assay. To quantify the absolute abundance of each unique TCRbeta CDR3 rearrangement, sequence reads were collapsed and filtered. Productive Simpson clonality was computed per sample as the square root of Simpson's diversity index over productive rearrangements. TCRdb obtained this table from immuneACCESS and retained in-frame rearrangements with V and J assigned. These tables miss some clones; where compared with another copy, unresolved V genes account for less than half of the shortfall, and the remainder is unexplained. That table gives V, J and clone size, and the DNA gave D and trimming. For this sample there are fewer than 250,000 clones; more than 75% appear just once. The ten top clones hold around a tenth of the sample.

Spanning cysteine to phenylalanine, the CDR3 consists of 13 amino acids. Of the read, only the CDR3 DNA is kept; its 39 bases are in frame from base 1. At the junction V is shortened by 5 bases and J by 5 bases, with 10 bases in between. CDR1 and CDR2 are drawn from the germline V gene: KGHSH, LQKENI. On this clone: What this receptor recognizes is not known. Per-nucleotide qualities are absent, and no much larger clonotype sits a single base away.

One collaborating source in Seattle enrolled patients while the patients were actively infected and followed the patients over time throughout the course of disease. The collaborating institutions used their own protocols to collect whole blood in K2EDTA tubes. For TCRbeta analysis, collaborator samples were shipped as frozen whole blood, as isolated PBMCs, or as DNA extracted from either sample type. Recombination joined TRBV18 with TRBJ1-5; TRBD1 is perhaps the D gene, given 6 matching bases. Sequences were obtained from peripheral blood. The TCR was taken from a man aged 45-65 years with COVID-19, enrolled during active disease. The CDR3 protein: CASSEGGDQPQHF. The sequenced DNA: TGTGCCAGCTCAGAAGGGGGAGATCAGCCCCAGCATTTT.